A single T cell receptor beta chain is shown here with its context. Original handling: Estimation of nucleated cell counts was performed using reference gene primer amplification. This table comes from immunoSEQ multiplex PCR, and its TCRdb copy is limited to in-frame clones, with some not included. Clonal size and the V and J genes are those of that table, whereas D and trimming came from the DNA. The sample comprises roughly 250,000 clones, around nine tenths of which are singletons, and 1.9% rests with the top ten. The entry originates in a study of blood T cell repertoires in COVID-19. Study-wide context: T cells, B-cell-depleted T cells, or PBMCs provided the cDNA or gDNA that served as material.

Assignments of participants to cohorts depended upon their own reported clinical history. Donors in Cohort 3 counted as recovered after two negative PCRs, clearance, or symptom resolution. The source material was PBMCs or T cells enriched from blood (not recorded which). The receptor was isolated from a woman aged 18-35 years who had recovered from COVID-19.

The CDR3 region is CASSLLLGGRINYGYTF. CDR3 nucleotide sequence: TGTGCCAGCAGCCTTCTCCTAGGGGGCAGAATTAACTATGGCTACACCTTC. The gene calls are TRBV3-1 (or the pseudogene TRBV3-2) and TRBJ1-2, with 7 bases lining up with TRBD1. CDR1 LGHDT and CDR2 YNNKEL come from the germline V gene (reference sequence). The CDR3 spans 17 residues. V gave up 4 bases and J gave up 1 base; unmatched junction bases: 12.